This T cell receptor beta chain was observed in a study of graft-versus-host responses after intestinal transplantation. Overall study context: Recipients had multivisceral, liver-intestinal, or isolated intestinal transplants. All of the recipients had induction that used anti-thymocyte globulin, then tacrolimus and steroids for 2 to 3 years. Findings of the study overall: Recipient bone marrow held GvH clones, some seen earlier in ileum or blood.

Points on this clone: The target antigen is unknown.

The CDR3 consists of 16 residues. Germline assignment: CDR1 MNHNY and CDR2 SVGAGI (reference sequence). V shed 2 bases and J 2 bases; nucleotides not matched to a gene: 3. The protocol was immunoSEQ multiplex PCR, while the TCRdb copy is restricted to in-frame clones and leaves out a portion. The sample yields around 100,000 clones, 93% seen once. The chain uses TRBV6-6 and TRBJ1-1, with 12 bases fitting TRBD1. Specimen: unstimulated CD8+ T cells sorted from spleen or lymph node cells, collected before transplant. The receptor's source is a human donor who was the organ donor for an intestinal transplant. The CDR3 DNA is TGTGCCAGCAGTTACCCCGGGACAGGGGGCAACACTGAAGCTTTCTTT. Translated: CASSYPGTGGNTEAFF.